The 22 T cell receptor beta chains in this list originate from one sample, sequenced in a study of beta chain features in type 1 diabetes. The study's findings and limits: For Type 1 diabetes patients, all four CD4+ subsets carried TCRB CDR3s that were moderately but significantly shorter.

No antigens are known for them. Expressed TCRB transcripts got sequenced, as all isolated RNA was reverse transcribed. Assay used: immunoSEQ multiplex PCR; TCRdb lists only in-frame clones, some missing. This sample carries some 140,000 clones, around 9% of them seen once, and the ten largest clones take roughly 0.75%. Sequenced input: central memory CD4+ T cells from blood. The receptors come from a man in his thirties or forties with type 1 diabetes.

This clone was seen a few times. The V call is TRBV2, the J call TRBJ2-7, with D maybe TRBD1 (6 bases). Germline V CDR1 and CDR2: SNHLY, FYNNEI. Trimming removed 4 bases at V and 2 bases at J, with 12 bases between. The CDR3 totals 14 residues. The chain's CDR3 is CASSVTQGPYEQYF. The DNA for the CDR3 is TGTGCCAGCAGTGTAACGCAGGGGCCCTACGAGCAGTACTTC.

The chain uses TRBV11-2 and TRBJ2-5; possible D gene TRBD1, 6 bases. V shed 5 bases and J shed 3 bases, with 10 bases lying between them. CDR3 length: 13 residues. The V gene's germline CDR1 is SGHAT and CDR2 FQNNGV. DNA for the CDR3: TGTGCCAGCAGCCCCCGGACAGAAGAGACCCAGTACTTC. This codes for CASSPRTEETQYF.

CDR3 sequence reads: CASSERPGQGNSPLHF. In DNA form, the CDR3 reads TGTGCCAGCAGTGAGCGACCGGGACAGGGGAATTCACCCCTCCACTTT. The chain is built from TRBV2 and TRBJ1-6; 10 positions match TRBD1. The germline CDR1 and CDR2 sequences are SNHLY and FYNNEI. The CDR3 length is 16 residues. Trimming removed 3 bases from V and 7 bases from J; junction bases left unmatched: 6.

The chain employs TRBV9 and TRBJ1-1; tentatively, D is TRBD1 (6 bases). The CDR3 runs 14 residues. Germline V gene data show CDR1 as SGDLS and CDR2 as YYNGEE. V was shortened by 0 bases and J by 5 bases, with 11 bases between the two germline ends. The CDR3 protein is CASSVGGLRTEAFF. In nucleotides, the CDR3 is TGTGCCAGCAGCGTAGGGGGGCTGAGGACTGAAGCTTTCTTT.

This chain links TRBV29-1 with TRBJ2-3; D remains unclear. The CDR3 spans 10 residues. V was trimmed by 8 bases and J by 3 bases, leaving 6 bases between them. CDR1 is SQVTM and CDR2 is ANQGSEA in the germline V gene. CDR3 sequence: CSSYTDTQYF. The CDR3 coding sequence is TGCAGCTCGTATACAGATACGCAGTATTTT.

This clone was observed a handful of times. V is TRBV30 and J is TRBJ1-4; D unresolved. Per the germline V gene, CDR1 is GTSNPN and CDR2 is SVGIG (reference sequence). Trimming took off 0 bases at V and 0 bases at J, with 17 bases between the two ends. The CDR3 contains 18 residues. Here the CDR3 reads CAWSVLDRGYATNEKLFF. Written as DNA, the CDR3 is TGTGCCTGGAGTGTACTTGACCGCGGATACGCAACTAATGAAAAACTGTTTTTT.

The CDR3 nucleotides read TGTGCCAGCTCAGCCGGGACAGGGGGATATGGCTACACCTTC. Its translation: CASSAGTGGYGYTF. The chain is built from TRBV19 and TRBJ1-2, with TRBD1 matching over 11 bases. V gave up 9 bases and J gave up 5 bases; unmatched junction bases: 8. The germline V gene encodes CDR1 LNHDA and CDR2 SQIVND (reference sequence). CDR3 size: 14 residues.

The sample holds a few counts of this clone. This chain connects TRBV6-5 to TRBJ2-7, with 8 bases that match TRBD1. Losses at the gene ends were 11 bases for V and 4 bases for J; bases not matched to a gene: 16. The germline gives CDR1 MNHEY, CDR2 SVGAGI. The CDR3 extends over 15 amino acids. CDR3 nucleotide sequence: TGTGCCTCCGGATCCCCGGACAGGGTTACTTACGAGCAGTACTTC. As protein: CASGSPDRVTYEQYF.

This clone was seen a few times. The rearrangement joins TRBV5-4 to TRBJ2-7; D is unclear. CDR1 SGHNT and CDR2 YYREEE come from the germline V gene (reference sequence). Trimming took off 4 bases at V and 1 base at J, with 15 bases between the two ends. This CDR3 is built from 15 residues. The CDR3 sequence is CASSQDWRRSYEQYF. In DNA, the CDR3 is TGTGCCAGCAGCCAAGATTGGCGGCGGTCCTACGAGCAGTACTTC.

This clone turned up a few times. The chain combines TRBV19 with TRBJ1-5; a possible D gene is TRBD1 (5 bases). Looked up from germline, CDR1 is LNHDA and CDR2 is SQIVND (reference sequence). The V end was cut by 6 bases, the J end by 4 bases, with 10 bases between. The CDR3 loop spans 13 amino acids. The CDR3 DNA reads TGTGCCAGTAGAGACAGCCCTAATCAGCCCCAGCATTTT. This translates into CASRDSPNQPQHF.

This clone was counted between two and nine times. The chain carries TRBV2 and TRBJ2-7; 7 nucleotides line up with TRBD1. The CDR3 spans 13 residues. J was trimmed by 6 bases and V by 6 bases; bases with no gene match: 8. Germline assignment: CDR1 SNHLY and CDR2 FYNNEI. CDR3: CASRGEQGSEQYF. Here the CDR3 DNA reads TGTGCCAGCAGGGGCGAACAGGGGTCCGAGCAGTACTTC. Based on the CDR3 plus reference TRBV2 and TRBJ2-7, the full variable domain is EPEVTQTPSHQVTQMGQEVILRCVPISNHLYFYWYRQILGQKVEFLVSFYNNEISEKSEIFDDQFSVERPDGSNFTLKIRSTKLEDSAMYFCASRGEQGSEQYFGPGTRLTVT.

The rearrangement uses TRBV6-6 and TRBJ2-3; D may be TRBD2 (5 bases). The germline V gene has CDR1 MNHNY and CDR2 SVGAGI (reference sequence). Trimming removed 4 bases at V and 6 bases at J, with 14 bases between. CDR3 size: 14 residues. The CDR3: CASSFPGTDDTQYF. For the CDR3, the DNA is TGTGCCAGCAGTTTTCCGGGAACTGATGATACGCAGTATTTT.

This clone was detected a few times. J is TRBJ1-4 and V is TRBV4-2; D gene unclear. The CDR3 has 15 amino acids. Germline V lookup: CDR1 LGHNA, CDR2 YNFKEQ. V lost 1 base, J lost 5 bases, and 11 bases lay in between. The CDR3 region is CASSQGGQVNEKLFF. The CDR3 DNA reads as TGTGCCAGCAGCCAAGGAGGGCAGGTGAATGAAAAACTGTTTTTT.

The V call is TRBV28, the J call TRBJ2-3; maybe TRBD2 (7 bases). Looked up from germline, CDR1 is MDHEN and CDR2 is SYDVKM. The CDR3 has 14 amino acids. With 3 bases removed from V and 5 bases from J, the gap between germline ends came to 12 bases. In DNA form, the CDR3 reads TGTGCCAGCAGTTTGGGGGGGCAGGTAGATACGCAGTATTTT. Its translation: CASSLGGQVDTQYF.

The chain recombines TRBV15 with TRBJ2-7, with 7 bases lining up with TRBD1. Trimming cost V 3 bases and J 5 bases; bases outside gene matches: 10. CDR1 and CDR2 (germline): LNHNV, YYDKDF (reference sequence). This CDR3 is 15 amino acids long. The CDR3 sequence is CATSSFSGTADEQYF. CDR3 nucleotide sequence: TGTGCCACCAGCAGTTTTTCCGGGACAGCCGACGAGCAGTACTTC.

This rearrangement joins TRBV7-9 to TRBJ1-3, with D uncertain. The CDR3 spans 15 residues. The V end lost 5 bases, the J end lost 3 bases, and 14 bases lay between the germline ends. Germline-derived CDR1 and CDR2 are SEHNR and FQNEAQ (reference sequence). CDR3 in DNA: TGTGCCAGCAGCCCTCGAGGTATACATGGAAACACCATATATTTT. The encoded protein is CASSPRGIHGNTIYF. Combining the CDR3 with reference TRBV7-9 and TRBJ1-3 gives the whole variable domain DTGVSQNPRHKITKRGQNVTFRCDPISEHNRLYWYRQTLGQGPEFLTYFQNEAQLEKSRLLSDRFSAERPKGSFSTLEIQRTEQGDSAMYLCASSPRGIHGNTIYFGEGSWLTVV.

CDR3 loop: CASSLATRATDTQYF. In DNA, the CDR3 is TGTGCCAGCAGCTTAGCTACTAGGGCGACAGATACGCAGTATTTT. This sequence joins TRBV11-2 and TRBJ2-3; TRBD2 is a possible D gene (5 bases). The V and J ends lost 1 base and 3 bases respectively, with 11 bases between them. From germline, CDR1 is SGHAT and CDR2 FQNNGV. This CDR3 is built from 15 residues.

This chain links TRBV27 with TRBJ2-1; 8 positions agree with TRBD1. Trimming removed 10 bases from V and 5 bases from J; junction bases left unmatched: 13. Germline CDR1 reads MNHEY; CDR2 reads SMNVEV (reference sequence). The CDR3 contains 15 residues. CDR3 bases: TGTGCCATCGAACCCCAGGGGGCCGTTGACAATGAGCAGTTCTTC. It yields the protein CAIEPQGAVDNEQFF.

This clone was found many times. The chain combines TRBV13 with TRBJ2-2, with 7 nucleotides matching TRBD1. In germline, CDR1 is PRHDT, CDR2 FYEKMQ (reference sequence). CDR3 length: 17 residues. Unmatched junction bases numbered 9, after V lost 4 bases and J lost 1 base. The CDR3 spells CASSSVDRVGNTGELFF. In nucleotides, the CDR3 is TGTGCCAGCAGCTCAGTAGACAGGGTAGGGAACACCGGGGAGCTGTTTTTT.

The V call is TRBV6-6, the J call TRBJ2-3; possibly TRBD1 for D (5 bases). The V and J ends lost 2 bases and 0 bases respectively, with 12 bases between them. The CDR3 loop spans 16 amino acids. CDR1 is MNHNY, CDR2 SVGAGI, per germline (reference sequence). The CDR3 reads CASSYPRQISTDTQYF. The CDR3 bases are TGTGCCAGCAGTTACCCCCGACAGATTAGCACAGATACGCAGTATTTT.

J is TRBJ2-6 and V is TRBV12-5; 7 bases fit TRBD1. The V gene end was trimmed by 4 bases and the J gene end by 0 bases; junction bases not matched to a gene: 3. Germline values: CDR1 LGHNT, CDR2 FRNRAP. The CDR3 length is 16 residues. The DNA for the CDR3 is TGTGCTAGTGGTTACCACAGGGGCTCTGGGGCCAACGTCCTGACTTTC. This translates into CASGYHRGSGANVLTF.

This clone was counted between two and nine times. The chain combines TRBV2 with TRBJ1-5; 9 bases map to TRBD1. The CDR3 contains 15 residues. The trim removed 4 bases at V and 5 bases at J, leaving 6 bases unmatched. Germline CDR1 is SNHLY and CDR2 is FYNNEI. The CDR3 region has the DNA TGTGCCAGCAGTGCGGGACAGGGAATATATCAGCCCCAGCATTTT. This encodes CASSAGQGIYQPQHF.